Below, 9 T cell receptor beta chains from the same sample are listed, as sequenced in a study of CD8 T cells in Susac syndrome. Random hexamers were used to reverse transcribe an amount of about 0.45 to 1 ug RNA. TCRdb ran MiXCR on the immunoSEQ multiplex PCR reads and lists one entry per CDR3 protein. The sample holds about 200,000 distinct CDR3 sequences, more than 90% seen once. The sequencing sample was made of CD4+ T cells from PBMCs. The origin of the receptors is a human donor with multiple sclerosis.

The CDR3 spells CASSQWSREGQYF. Written as DNA, the CDR3 is TGCGCCAGCAGCCAATGGTCCCGGGAAGGGCAGTACTTC. The chain joins TRBV4-1 to TRBJ2-7, with D possibly matching TRBD2 (5 bases). The length of the CDR3 is 13 residues. V shed 2 bases and J shed 9 bases, with 14 bases lying between them. Per the germline V gene, CDR1 is MGHRA and CDR2 is YSYEKL.

The rearrangement links TRBV29-1 to TRBJ1-2; D is possibly TRBD1 (6 bases). CDR1 is SQVTM and CDR2 is ANQGSEA in the germline V gene. This CDR3 has 13 residues. CDR3 bases: TGCACGATCGGAACAGGGTCTAACTATGGCTACACCTTC. This translates into CTIGTGSNYGYTF.

The chain links TRBV2 to TRBJ1-5; 9 nucleotides agree with TRBD1. The CDR3 is 14 amino acids. The germline V gene encodes CDR1 SNHLY and CDR2 FYNNEI. Trimming took 6 bases from V and 9 from J; bases not matched to a gene: 9. The CDR3 is CASRDRTGDGPQHF. The DNA for the CDR3 is TGTGCCAGCAGGGACCGGACAGGGGACGGGCCCCAGCATTTT.

The CDR3 DNA reads as TGCAGGATGGGCCTGGGGGGAAGCACTGAAGCTTTCTTT. This codes for CRMGLGGSTEAFF. The rearrangement links TRBV20-1 to TRBJ1-1, with a tentative D call TRBD1 (5 bases). Germline CDR1 DFQATT, CDR2 SNEGSKA (reference sequence). The CDR3 extends over 13 amino acids.

The chain is built from TRBV29-1 and TRBJ1-1; D gene unclear. Per the germline V gene, CDR1 is SQVTM and CDR2 is ANQGSEA. Trimming cost V 4 bases and J 5 bases, with 5 bases left between them. The CDR3 is 10 residues long. CDR3 coding DNA: TGCAGCGTTGTTAAGACTGAAGCTTTCTTT. Its protein product is CSVVKTEAFF.

This chain links TRBV30 with TRBJ2-7; 9 bases agree with TRBD1. The V and J ends lost 4 bases and 6 bases, in that order; junction bases with no gene match: 16. The CDR3 contains 16 residues. From germline, CDR1 is GTSNPN and CDR2 SVGIG (reference sequence). The CDR3 nucleotides read TGTGCCTGGAACAGATTCTACAGGGGGCGGGCGGCCGAGCAGTACTTC. It encodes CAWNRFYRGRAAEQYF.

The V call is TRBV29-1, the J call TRBJ2-3; D is uncertain. The V end was cut by 6 bases, the J end by 6 bases, with 13 bases between. Germline CDR1 SQVTM, CDR2 ANQGSEA. The CDR3 is made up of 12 amino acids. CDR3: CSVASVEDTQYF. In DNA, the CDR3 is TGCAGCGTCGCGTCTGTCGAGGATACGCAGTATTTT.

The chain joins TRBV15 to TRBJ1-5; possible D gene TRBD1, 6 bases. The CDR3 loop spans 15 amino acids. V was trimmed by 5 bases and J by 5 bases, leaving 16 bases between them. The V gene's germline CDR1 is LNHNV and CDR2 YYDKDF (reference sequence). CDR3 in DNA: TGTGCCACCAGCCTGAAGGCAGGGGATTATCAGCCCCAGCATTTT. This translates into CATSLKAGDYQPQHF.

The J gene is TRBJ2-3, the V gene TRBV30; 15 bases agree with TRBD2. The CDR3 is 17 residues long. The germline gives CDR1 GTSNPN, CDR2 SVGIG (reference sequence). Trimming removed 8 bases from V and 0 bases from J; junction bases left unmatched: 9. CDR3 protein: CAMAGTSGRPSTDTQYF. Here the CDR3 DNA reads TGTGCCATGGCCGGGACTAGCGGGAGGCCCAGCACAGATACGCAGTATTTT. Full variable domain (outside the CDR3, taken from reference TRBV30 and TRBJ2-3): SQTIHQWPATLVQPVGSPLSLECTVEGTSNPNLYWYRQAAGRGLQLLFYSVGIGQISSEVPQNLSASRPQDRQFILSSKKLLLSDSGFYLCAMAGTSGRPSTDTQYFGPGTRLTVL.